The clone carrying this T cell receptor beta chain was found a few times. Antigen unknown. This entry belongs to a study of T cell repertoires in cytomegalovirus infection. Study overall: Public TCR beta signatures indicated both CMV infection and matching HLA type.

Whole-study results and caveats: Summed public TCR beta family frequency identified CMV carriers bearing the relevant HLA.

TCRdb re-called the reads through MiXCR, storing one row per CDR3 protein. The sample holds some 500,000 distinct CDR3 sequences, 30% to 35% seen once. Germline V gene sequence: CDR1 SGHDN, CDR2 FVKESK. V lost 3 bases to trimming and J lost 5 bases; unmatched junction nucleotides: 16. The CDR3 runs to 18 residues. The receptor's source is a human donor in good health (CMV status not recorded). Some clones in this sample may be carry-over from other donors' samples. The input for sequencing was cultured PBMCs, taken from culture after CMV antigen stimulation. The V gene is TRBV14, the J gene TRBJ2-5, with 9 bases matching TRBD1. The DNA of the CDR3 is TGTGCCAGCAGCCACCGCGCGGGACAGGGAATCTCACGCGAGACCCAGTACTTC. This encodes CASSHRAGQGISRETQYF.